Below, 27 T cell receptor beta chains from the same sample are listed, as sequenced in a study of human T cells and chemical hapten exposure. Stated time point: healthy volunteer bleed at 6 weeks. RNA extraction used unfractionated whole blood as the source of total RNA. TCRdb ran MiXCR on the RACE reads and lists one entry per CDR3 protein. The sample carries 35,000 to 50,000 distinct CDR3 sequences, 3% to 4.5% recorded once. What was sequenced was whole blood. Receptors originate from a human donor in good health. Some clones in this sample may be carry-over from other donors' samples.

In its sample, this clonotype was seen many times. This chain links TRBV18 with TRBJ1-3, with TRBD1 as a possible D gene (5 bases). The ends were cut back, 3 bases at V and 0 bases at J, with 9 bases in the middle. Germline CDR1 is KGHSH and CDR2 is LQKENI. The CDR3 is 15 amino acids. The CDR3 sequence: CASSPQRGSGNTIYF. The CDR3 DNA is TGTGCCAGCTCACCCCAAAGGGGCTCTGGAAACACCATATATTTT.

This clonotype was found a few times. CDR3 DNA sequence: TGTGCCAGTAGTATAGATCGTCGACAGGGGTTGGGTGGCAATCAGCCCCAGCATTTT. This gives the protein CASSIDRRQGLGGNQPQHF. The chain couples TRBV19 to TRBJ1-5; TRBD1 aligns across 8 bases. The CDR3 sequence is 19 residues long. J was trimmed by 2 bases and V by 0 bases; bases with no gene match: 12. CDR1 LNHDA and CDR2 SQIVND come from the germline V gene (reference sequence).

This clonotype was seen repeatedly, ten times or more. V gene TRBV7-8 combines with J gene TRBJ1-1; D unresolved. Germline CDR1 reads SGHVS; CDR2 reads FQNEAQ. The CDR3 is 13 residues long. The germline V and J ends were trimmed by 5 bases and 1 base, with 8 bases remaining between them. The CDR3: CASSLDANTEAFF. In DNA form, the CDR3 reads TGTGCCAGCAGCCTAGATGCGAACACTGAAGCTTTCTTT. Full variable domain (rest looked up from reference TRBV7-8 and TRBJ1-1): GAGVSQSPRYKVAKRGQDVALRCDPISGHVSLFWYQQALGQGPEFLTYFQNEAQLDKSGLPSDRFFAERPEGSVSTLKIQRTQQEDSAVYLCASSLDANTEAFFGQGTRLTVV.

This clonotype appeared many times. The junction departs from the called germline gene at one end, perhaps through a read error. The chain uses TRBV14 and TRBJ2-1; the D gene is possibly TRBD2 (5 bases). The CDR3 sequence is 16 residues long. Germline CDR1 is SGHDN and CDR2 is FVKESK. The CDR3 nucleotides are TGTGCCAGCGGCCAATCAGGAGGTCCCTTCTACAATGAGCAGTTCTTC. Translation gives CASGQSGGPFYNEQFF.

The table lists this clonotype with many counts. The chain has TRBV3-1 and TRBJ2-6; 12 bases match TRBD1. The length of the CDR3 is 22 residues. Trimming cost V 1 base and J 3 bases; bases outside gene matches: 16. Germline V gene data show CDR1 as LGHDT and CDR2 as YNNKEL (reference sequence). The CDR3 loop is CASSQGILGTGGQVYGANVLTF. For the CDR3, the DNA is TGTGCCAGCAGCCAAGGTATTTTGGGGACAGGGGGCCAGGTCTATGGGGCCAACGTCCTGACTTTC.

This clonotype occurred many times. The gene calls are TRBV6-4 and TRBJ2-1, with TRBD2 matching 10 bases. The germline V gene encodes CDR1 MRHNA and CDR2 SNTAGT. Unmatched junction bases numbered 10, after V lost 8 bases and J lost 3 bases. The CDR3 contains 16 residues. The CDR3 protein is CASRFPGLADYNEQFF. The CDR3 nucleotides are TGTGCCAGCCGATTCCCCGGACTAGCGGACTACAATGAGCAGTTCTTC.

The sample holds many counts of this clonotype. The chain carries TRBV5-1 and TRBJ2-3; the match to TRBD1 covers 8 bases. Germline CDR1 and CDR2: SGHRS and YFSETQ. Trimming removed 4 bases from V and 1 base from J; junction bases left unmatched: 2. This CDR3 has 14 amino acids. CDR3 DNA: TGCGCCAGCAGCGGGGGACAGGGCACAGATACGCAGTATTTT. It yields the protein CASSGGQGTDTQYF.

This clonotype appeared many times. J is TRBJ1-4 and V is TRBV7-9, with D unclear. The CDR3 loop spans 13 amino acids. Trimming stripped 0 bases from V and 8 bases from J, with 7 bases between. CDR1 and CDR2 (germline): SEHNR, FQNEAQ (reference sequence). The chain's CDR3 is CASSLAGSEKLFF. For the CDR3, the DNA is TGTGCCAGCAGCTTAGCTGGGTCAGAAAAACTGTTTTTT.

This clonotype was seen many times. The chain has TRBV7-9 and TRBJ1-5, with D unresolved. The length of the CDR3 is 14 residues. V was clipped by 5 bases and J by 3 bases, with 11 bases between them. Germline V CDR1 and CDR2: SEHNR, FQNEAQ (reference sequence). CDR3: CASSPDGFNQPQHF. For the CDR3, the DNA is TGTGCCAGCAGCCCGGACGGATTCAATCAGCCCCAGCATTTT.

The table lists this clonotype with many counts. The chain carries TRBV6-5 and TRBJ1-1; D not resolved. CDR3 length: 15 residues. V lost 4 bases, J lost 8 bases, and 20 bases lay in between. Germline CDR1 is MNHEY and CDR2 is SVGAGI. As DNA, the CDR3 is TGTGCCAGCAGTTTCGGACGGTCCGGAGATGGCGAAGCTTTCTTT. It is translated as CASSFGRSGDGEAFF.

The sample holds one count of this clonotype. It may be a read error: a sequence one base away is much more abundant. The CDR3 nucleotides read TGTGCCAGCAGCGGACAGTCAAGCAATCAGTCCCAGCATTTT. It translates to CASSGQSSNQSQHF. V usage is TRBV3-1 and J usage is TRBJ1-5; tentative D call: TRBD1 (6 bases). In germline, CDR1 is LGHDT, CDR2 YNNKEL (reference sequence). This CDR3 comprises 14 residues.

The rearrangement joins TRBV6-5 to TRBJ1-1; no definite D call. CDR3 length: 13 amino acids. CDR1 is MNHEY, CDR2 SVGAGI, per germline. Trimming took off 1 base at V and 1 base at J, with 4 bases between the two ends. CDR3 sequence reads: CASSYFGNTEAFF. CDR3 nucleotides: TGTGCCAGCAGTTACTTTGGGAACACTGAAGCTTTCTTT.

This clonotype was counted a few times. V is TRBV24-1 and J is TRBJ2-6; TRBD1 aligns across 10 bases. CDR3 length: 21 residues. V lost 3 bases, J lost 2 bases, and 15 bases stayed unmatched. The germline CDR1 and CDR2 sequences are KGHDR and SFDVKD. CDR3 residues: CATSDPLAGTGESPGANVLTF. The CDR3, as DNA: TGTGCCACCAGTGATCCGCTAGCCGGGACAGGGGAAAGTCCTGGGGCCAACGTCCTGACTTTC.

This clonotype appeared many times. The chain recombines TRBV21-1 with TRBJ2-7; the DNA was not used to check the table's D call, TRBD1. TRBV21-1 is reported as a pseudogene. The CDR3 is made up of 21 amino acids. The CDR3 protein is CASSTIRDRGLKENPPDEQYF. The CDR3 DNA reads TGTGCCAGCAGCACCATAAGGGACAGGGGGCTAAAGGAGAACCCACCAGACGAGCAGTACTTC.

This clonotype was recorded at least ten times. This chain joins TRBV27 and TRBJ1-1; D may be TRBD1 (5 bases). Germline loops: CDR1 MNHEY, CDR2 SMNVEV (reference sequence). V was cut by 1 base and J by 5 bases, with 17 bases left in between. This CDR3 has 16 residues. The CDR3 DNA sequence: TGTGCCAGCAGTTTATTACGGTGGGGGGTACGGACTGAAGCTTTCTTT. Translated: CASSLLRWGVRTEAFF.

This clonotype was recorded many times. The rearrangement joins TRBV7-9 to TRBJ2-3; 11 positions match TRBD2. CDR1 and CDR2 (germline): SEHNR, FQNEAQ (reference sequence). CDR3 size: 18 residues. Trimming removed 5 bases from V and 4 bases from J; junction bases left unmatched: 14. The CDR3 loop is CASSPPRKLAGVADTQYF. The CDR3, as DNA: TGTGCCAGCAGCCCGCCGCGGAAACTAGCGGGAGTGGCAGATACGCAGTATTTT.

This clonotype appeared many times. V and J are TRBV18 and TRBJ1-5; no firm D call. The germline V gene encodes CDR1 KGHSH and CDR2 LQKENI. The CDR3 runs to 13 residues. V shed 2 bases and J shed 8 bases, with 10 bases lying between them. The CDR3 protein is CASSPGRNEPQHF. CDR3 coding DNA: TGTGCCAGCTCACCAGGGAGGAACGAGCCCCAGCATTTT.

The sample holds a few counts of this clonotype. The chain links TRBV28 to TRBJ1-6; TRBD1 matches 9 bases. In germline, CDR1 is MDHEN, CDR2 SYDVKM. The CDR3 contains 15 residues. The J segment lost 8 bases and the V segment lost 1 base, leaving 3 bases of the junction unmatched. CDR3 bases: TGTGCCAGCAGTTTATATGGGACAGGGTATTCACCCCTCCACTTT. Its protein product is CASSLYGTGYSPLHF.

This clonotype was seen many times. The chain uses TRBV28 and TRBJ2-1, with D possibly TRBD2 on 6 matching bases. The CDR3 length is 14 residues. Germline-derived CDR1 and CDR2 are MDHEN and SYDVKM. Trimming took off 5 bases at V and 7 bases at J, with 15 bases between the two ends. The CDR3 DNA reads TGTGCCAGCAGTGTGGGGGGTCCGGGTAATGAGCAGTTCTTC. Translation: CASSVGGPGNEQFF.

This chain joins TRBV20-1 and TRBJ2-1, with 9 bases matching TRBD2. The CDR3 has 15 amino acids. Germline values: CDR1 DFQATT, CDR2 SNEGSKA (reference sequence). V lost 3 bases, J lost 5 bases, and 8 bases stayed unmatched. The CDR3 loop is CSARGGASGNNEQFF. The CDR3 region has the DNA TGCAGTGCTAGGGGGGGGGCTAGCGGGAACAATGAGCAGTTCTTC.

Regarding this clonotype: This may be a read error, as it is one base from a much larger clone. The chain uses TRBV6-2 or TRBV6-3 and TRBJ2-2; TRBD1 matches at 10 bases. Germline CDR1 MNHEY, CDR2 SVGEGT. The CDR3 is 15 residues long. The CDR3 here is CASSEMGQGSGELSF. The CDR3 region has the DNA TGTGCCAGCAGCGAGATGGGACAGGGGTCCGGGGAGCTGTCTTTT.

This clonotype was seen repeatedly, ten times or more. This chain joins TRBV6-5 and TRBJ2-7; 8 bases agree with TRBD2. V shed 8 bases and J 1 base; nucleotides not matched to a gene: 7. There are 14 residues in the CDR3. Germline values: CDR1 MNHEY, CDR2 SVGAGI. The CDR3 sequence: CASYSREGSYEQYF. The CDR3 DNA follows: TGTGCCAGCTATAGCCGGGAGGGGTCCTACGAGCAGTACTTC.

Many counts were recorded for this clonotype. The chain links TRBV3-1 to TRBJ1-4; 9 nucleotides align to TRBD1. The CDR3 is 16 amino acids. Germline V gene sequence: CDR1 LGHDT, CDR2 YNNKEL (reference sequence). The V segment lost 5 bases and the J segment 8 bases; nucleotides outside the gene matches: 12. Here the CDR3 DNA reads TGTGCCAGCAGCTCGCGACAGGGGGAACCCCAGGAAAAACTGTTTTTT. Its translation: CASSSRQGEPQEKLFF.

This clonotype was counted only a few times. DNA of the CDR3: TGTGCCAGCAGCCCCAGACAGGGGAGCGGGGCCAACGTCCTGACTTTC. Translation gives CASSPRQGSGANVLTF. The chain recombines TRBV11-3 with TRBJ2-6, with 8 bases fitting TRBD1. The germline gives CDR1 SGHNT, CDR2 YENEEA. This CDR3 has 16 amino acids. J was trimmed by 4 bases and V by 5 bases; bases with no gene match: 7.

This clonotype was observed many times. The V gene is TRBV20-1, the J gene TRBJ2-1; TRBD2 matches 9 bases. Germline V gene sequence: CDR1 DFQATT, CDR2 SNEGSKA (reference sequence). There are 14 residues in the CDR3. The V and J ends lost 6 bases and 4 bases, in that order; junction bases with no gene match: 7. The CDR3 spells CSAPTSGLYNEQFF. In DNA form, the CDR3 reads TGCAGTGCACCGACTAGCGGATTGTACAATGAGCAGTTCTTC.

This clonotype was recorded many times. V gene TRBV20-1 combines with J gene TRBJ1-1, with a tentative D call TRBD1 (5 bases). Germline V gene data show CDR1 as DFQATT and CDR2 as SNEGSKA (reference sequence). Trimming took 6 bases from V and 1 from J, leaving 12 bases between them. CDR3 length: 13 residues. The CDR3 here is CSALRGANTEAFF. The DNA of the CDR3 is TGCAGTGCCCTAAGAGGGGCGAACACTGAAGCTTTCTTT.

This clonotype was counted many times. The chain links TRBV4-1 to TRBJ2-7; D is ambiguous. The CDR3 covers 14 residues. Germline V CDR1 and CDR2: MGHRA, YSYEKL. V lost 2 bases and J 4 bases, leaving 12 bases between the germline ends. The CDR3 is CASSQLIVGYEQYF. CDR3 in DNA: TGCGCCAGCAGCCAACTAATCGTTGGGTACGAGCAGTACTTC.